The 3 T cell receptor beta chains below all came from one sample that was sequenced in a study of blood T cells in healthy people across ages. Using a J-beta primer mix together with a sample-barcoded 5' primer, a second PCR was run for 7 to 11 cycles. A single record per CDR3 protein comes from TCRdb applying MiXCR to the 5' RACE reads. The sample consists of roughly 800,000 distinct CDR3 sequences, about three fifths of them appearing once. The material sequenced was blood. The receptor set was obtained from a man under 40 in good health.

This rearrangement joins TRBV24-1 to TRBJ2-1; 7 bases are a match to TRBD1. The CDR3 covers 13 residues. The V gene's germline CDR1 is KGHDR and CDR2 SFDVKD. After removal of 7 bases from V and 5 bases from J, the junction contained 4 bases not matched to a gene. CDR3 amino acids: CATSPTGDNEQFF. DNA of the CDR3: TGTGCCACCAGCCCCACAGGGGACAATGAGCAGTTCTTC.

This chain's CDR3 is CSARGGTNYGYTF. In nucleotides, the CDR3 is TGCAGCGCTCGAGGAGGAACTAACTATGGCTACACCTTC. This chain joins TRBV29-1 and TRBJ1-2; D uncertain. V lost 7 bases and J 0 bases, leaving 12 bases between the germline ends. CDR1 and CDR2 from the germline V gene are SQVTM and ANQGSEA. The CDR3 has 13 amino acids. The entire variable domain, with the rest obtained from reference TRBV29-1 and TRBJ1-2, is as follows: SAVISQKPSRDICQRGTSLTIQCQVDSQVTMMFWYRQQPGQSLTLIATANQGSEATYESGFVIDKFPISRPNLTFSTLTVSNMSPEDSSIYLCSARGGTNYGYTFGSGTRLTVV.

The chain couples TRBV27 to TRBJ1-2, with TRBD1 matching 10 bases. CDR1 MNHEY and CDR2 SMNVEV come from the germline V gene (reference sequence). V shed 2 bases and J 6 bases; nucleotides not matched to a gene: 3. This CDR3 comprises 14 residues. CDR3 nucleotides: TGTGCCAGCAGTTTAATCGGGACAGGGGATGGCTACACCTTC. Translating gives CASSLIGTGDGYTF.